This T cell receptor beta chain emerged from a study of T cells in localized non-small cell lung cancer. TCRdb's table, derived via immunoSEQ multiplex PCR, lists solely in-frame clones and lacks some. The data hold over 20,000 clones, with roughly 87% observed a single time. CDR3 size: 15 residues. Germline values: CDR1 LNHDA, CDR2 SQIVND (reference sequence). Trimming pared 8 bases from V and 0 bases from J, leaving 14 bases between. The chain is built from TRBV19 and TRBJ1-5, with D perhaps matching TRBD1 (6 bases). This sample comprised peripheral blood, obtained before any cancer treatment. This TCR derives from a male donor at least 60 years old with stage I squamous cell lung carcinoma. This CDR3 reads CASGGRGASNQPQHF. The CDR3 DNA reads TGTGCCAGTGGGGGACGGGGGGCTAGCAATCAGCCCCAGCATTTT.